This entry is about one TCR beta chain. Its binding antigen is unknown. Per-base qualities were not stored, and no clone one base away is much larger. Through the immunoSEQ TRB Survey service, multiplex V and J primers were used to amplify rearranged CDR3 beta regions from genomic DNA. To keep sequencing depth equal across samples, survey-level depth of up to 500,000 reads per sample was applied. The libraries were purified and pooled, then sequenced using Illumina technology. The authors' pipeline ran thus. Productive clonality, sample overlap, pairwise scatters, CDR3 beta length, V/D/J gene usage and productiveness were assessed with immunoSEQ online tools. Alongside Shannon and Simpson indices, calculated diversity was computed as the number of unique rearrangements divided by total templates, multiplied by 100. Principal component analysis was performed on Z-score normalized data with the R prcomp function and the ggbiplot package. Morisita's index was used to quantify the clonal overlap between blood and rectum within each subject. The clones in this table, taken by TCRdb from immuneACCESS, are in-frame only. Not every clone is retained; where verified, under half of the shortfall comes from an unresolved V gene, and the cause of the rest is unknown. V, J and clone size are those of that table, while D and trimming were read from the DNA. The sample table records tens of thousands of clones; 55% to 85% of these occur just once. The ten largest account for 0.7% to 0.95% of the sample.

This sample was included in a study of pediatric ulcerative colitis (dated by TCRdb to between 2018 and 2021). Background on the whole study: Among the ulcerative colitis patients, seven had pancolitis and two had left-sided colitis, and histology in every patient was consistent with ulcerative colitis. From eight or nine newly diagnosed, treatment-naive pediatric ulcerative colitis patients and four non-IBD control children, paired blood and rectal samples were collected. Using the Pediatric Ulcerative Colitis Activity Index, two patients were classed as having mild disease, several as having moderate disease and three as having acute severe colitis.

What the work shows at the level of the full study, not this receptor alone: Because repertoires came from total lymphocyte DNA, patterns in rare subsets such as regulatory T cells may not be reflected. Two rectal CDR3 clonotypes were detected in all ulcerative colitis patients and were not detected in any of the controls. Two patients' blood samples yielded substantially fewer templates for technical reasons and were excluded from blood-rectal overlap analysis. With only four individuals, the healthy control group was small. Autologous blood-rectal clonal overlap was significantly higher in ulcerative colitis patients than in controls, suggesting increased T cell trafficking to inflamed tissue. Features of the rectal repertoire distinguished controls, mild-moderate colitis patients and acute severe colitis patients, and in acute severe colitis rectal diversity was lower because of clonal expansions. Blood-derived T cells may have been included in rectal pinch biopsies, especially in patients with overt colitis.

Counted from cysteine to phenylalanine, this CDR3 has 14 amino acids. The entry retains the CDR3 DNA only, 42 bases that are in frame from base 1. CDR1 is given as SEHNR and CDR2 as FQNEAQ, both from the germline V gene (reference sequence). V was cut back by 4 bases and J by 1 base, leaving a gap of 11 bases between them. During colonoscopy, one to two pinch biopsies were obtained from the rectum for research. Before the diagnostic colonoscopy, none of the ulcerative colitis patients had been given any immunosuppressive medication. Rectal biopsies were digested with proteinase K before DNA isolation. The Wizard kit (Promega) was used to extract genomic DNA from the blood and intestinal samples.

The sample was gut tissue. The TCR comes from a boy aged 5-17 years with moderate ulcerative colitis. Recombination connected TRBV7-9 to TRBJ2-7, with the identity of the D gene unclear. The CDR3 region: CASSYRQGSYEQYF. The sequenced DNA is TGTGCCAGCAGCTACCGCCAAGGATCCTACGAGCAGTACTTC.